What follows describes a single T cell receptor beta chain. What it recognizes is unknown. The sample is drawn from a study of T cell responses to AZD1222 COVID-19 vaccine. Sequencing used immunoSEQ multiplex PCR; TCRdb keeps in-frame clones, though not all of them. The table includes 120,000 to 150,000 clones, 88% detected once. Overall study results and limits: Among spike-specific TCRs, nearly half reportedly target unmutated variant regions. Among the donors, most were white British and more were female, and clonal diversity was possibly underestimated. Rises in breadth and depth of Spike-specific TCRs came after two AZD1222 doses.

Sequenced material: peripheral blood, taken on day 0 of AZD1222 vaccination. This TCR came from an adult in good health.

The DNA of the CDR3 is TGCAGCGCCTCGATGGGACAGGGCAAGCGGAATGAGCAGTTCTTC. The encoded protein is CSASMGQGKRNEQFF. This chain joins TRBV29-1 and TRBJ2-1; TRBD1 aligns across 9 bases. CDR3 length: 15 amino acids. The V gene end was trimmed by 7 bases and the J gene end by 7 bases; junction bases not matched to a gene: 14. Germline-derived CDR1 and CDR2 are SQVTM and ANQGSEA.